This TCR beta chain was identified in a study of CXCR3-negative and CXCR3-positive naive CD8 T cells. Across the whole study: The study obtained 130 million to 150 million TRB reads, about 1.5 +/- 0.3 million per library. Study-wide results and limits: Whereas memory cells differed, naive CXCR3-negative and CXCR3-positive cells shared similar TRBV-TRBJ usage. With surface CD5 comparable between naive subsets, TCR strength was estimated using properties derived from the TRB CDR3. Whereas both naive subsets had comparably high diversity, memory CD8+ cells had much lower diversity.

Regarding this clonotype: What it recognizes is unknown.

UMI-labeled 5' RACE TRB cDNA libraries were prepared from the cells. TCRdb reprocessed the 5' RACE reads and stores each CDR3 protein as one record, lacking DNA. The sample table includes under 8,000 distinct CDR3 sequences. There are 16 residues in the CDR3. The germline V gene has CDR1 SGHTA and CDR2 FQGTGA. This TCR came from a human donor in good health. Some clones in this sample may be carry-over from other donors' samples. V is TRBV7-3 and J is TRBJ1-4. Material: naive CXCR3- CD8+ T cells from blood. As to subset: CD45RO-CCR7+CD27+CD95- naive CD8+ T cells lacking CXCR3 (TNR3-). CDR3 in amino acids: CASSHGLAQPNEKLFF.